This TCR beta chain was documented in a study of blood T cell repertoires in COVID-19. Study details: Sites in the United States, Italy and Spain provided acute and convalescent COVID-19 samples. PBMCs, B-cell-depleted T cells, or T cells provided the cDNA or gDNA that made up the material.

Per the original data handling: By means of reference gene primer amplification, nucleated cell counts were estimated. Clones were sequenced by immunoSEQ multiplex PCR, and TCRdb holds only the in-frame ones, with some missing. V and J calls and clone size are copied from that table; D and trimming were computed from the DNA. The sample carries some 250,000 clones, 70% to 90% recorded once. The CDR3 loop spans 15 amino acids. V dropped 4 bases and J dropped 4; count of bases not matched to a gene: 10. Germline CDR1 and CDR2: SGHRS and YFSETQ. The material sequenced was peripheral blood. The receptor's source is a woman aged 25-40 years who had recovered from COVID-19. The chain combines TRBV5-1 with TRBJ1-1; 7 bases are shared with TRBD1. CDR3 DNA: TGCGCCAGCAGCGTATCGGGACAGAAGGGCACTGAAGCTTTCTTT. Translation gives CASSVSGQKGTEAFF.